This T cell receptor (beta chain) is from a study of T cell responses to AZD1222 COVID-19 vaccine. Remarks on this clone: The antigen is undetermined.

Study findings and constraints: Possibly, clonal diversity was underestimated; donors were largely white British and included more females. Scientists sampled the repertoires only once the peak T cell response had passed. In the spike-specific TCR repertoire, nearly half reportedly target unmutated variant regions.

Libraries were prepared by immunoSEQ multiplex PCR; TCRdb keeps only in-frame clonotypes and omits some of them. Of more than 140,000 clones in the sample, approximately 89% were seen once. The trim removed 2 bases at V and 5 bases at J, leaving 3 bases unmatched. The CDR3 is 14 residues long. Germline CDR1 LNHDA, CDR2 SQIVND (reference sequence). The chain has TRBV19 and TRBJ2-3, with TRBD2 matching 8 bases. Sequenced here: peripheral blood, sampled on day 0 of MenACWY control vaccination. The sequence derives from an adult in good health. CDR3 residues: CASSIQRGIDTQYF. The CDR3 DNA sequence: TGTGCCAGTAGTATACAGCGGGGGATAGATACGCAGTATTTT.